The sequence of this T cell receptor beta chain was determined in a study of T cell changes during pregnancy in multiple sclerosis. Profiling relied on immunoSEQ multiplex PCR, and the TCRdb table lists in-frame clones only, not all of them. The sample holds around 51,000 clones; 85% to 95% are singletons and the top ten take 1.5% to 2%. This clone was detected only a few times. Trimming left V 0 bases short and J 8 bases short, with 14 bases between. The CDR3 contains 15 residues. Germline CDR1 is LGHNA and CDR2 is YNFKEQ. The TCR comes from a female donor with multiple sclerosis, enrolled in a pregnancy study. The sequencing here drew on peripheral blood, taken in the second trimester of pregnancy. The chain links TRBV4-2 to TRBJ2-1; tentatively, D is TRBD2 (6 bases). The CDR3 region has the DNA TGTGCCAGCAGCCAAGAGGAGGGGAAAAGCGATGAGCAGTTCTTC. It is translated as CASSQEEGKSDEQFF.